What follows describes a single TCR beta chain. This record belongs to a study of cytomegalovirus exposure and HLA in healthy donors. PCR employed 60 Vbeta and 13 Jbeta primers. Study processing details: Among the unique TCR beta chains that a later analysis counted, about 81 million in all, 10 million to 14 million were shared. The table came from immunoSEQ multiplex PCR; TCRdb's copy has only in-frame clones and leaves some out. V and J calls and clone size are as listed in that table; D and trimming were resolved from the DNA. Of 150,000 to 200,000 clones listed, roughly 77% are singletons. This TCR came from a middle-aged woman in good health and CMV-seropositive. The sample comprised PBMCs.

CDR3 protein: CASCSGLAGVGTQYF. The CDR3, as DNA: TGTGCCAGCTGCTCTGGACTAGCGGGAGTTGGGACCCAGTACTTC. The genes are TRBV18 and TRBJ2-5, with 13 bases aligning to TRBD2. V lost 7 bases to trimming and J lost 7 bases; unmatched junction nucleotides: 9. Germline V gene lookup returns CDR1 KGHSH and CDR2 LQKENI. The CDR3 contains 15 residues.